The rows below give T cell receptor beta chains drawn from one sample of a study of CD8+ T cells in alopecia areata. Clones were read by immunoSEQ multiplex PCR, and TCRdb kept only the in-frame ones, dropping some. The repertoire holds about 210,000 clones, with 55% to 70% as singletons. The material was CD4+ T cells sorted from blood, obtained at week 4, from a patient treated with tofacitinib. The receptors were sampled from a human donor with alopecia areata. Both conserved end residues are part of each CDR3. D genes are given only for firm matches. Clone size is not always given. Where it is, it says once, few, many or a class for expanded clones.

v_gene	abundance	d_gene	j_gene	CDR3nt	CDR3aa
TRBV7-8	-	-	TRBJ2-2	TGTGCCAGCAGCTTACAGGGGATCGGGGAGCTGTTTTTT	CASSLQGIGELFF
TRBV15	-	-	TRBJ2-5	TGTGCCTCAAGGGGACCACAAGAGACCCAGTACTTC	CASRGPQETQYF
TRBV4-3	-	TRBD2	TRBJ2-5	TGCGCCAGCAGCCATAGACTAGCGGGGGGGCCCGGTGGTGGTCAAGAGACCCAGTACTTC	CASSHRLAGGPGGGQETQYF
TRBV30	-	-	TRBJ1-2	TGTGCCTGGAGTGTTTCGGGGGTTGGCTATGGCTACACCTTC	CAWSVSGVGYGYTF
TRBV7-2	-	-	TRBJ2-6	TGTGCCAGCAGCTTATTGGGGATCTCTGGGGCCAACGTCCTGACTTTC	CASSLLGISGANVLTF
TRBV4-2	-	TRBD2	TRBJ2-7	TGTGCCAGCAGCCTTAATATAGCGGGGGGCTACGAGCAGTACTTC	CASSLNIAGGYEQYF
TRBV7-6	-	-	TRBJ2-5	TGTGCCAGCAGCTTCGGTGAGCCCAAGACCCAGTACTTC	CASSFGEPKTQYF
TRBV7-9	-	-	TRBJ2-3	TGTGCCAGCAGCTTATATCGGGGGAACACAGATACGCAGTATTTT	CASSLYRGNTDTQYF
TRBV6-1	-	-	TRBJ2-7	TGTGCCAGCAGTGGACAGACCTACGAGCAGTACTTC	CASSGQTYEQYF
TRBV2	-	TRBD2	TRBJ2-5	TGTGCCAGCAGTGAAGCTCTGACTAGCGGGCAAGAGACCCAGTACTTC	CASSEALTSGQETQYF
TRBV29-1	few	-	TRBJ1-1	TGCAGCGTTGCCGTCAGCCAGAACACTGAAGCTTTCTTT	CSVAVSQNTEAFF
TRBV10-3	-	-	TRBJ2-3	TGTGCCACCTACCCTTCCGGGGAACACACAGATACGCAGTATTTT	CATYPSGEHTDTQYF
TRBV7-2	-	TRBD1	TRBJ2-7	TGTGCCAGCGGAAAACAGGGGCGCAGGAACGAGCAGTACTTC	CASGKQGRRNEQYF
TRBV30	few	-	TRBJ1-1	TGTGCCTGGAGTGTCCCGGGGGGCTGGACTGAAGCTTTCTTT	CAWSVPGGWTEAFF
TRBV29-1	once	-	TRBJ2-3	TGCAGCGTTGCCGGATTTACCACAGATACGCAGTATTTT	CSVAGFTTDTQYF
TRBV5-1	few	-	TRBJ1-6	TGCGCCAGCAGCTTGGTGGCTGGTAATTCACCCCTCCACTTT	CASSLVAGNSPLHF
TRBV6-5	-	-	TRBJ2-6	TGTGCCAGCAGTCGGGACTCTGGGGCCAACGTCCTGACTTTC	CASSRDSGANVLTF
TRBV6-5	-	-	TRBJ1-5	TGTGCCAGCAGCCCCGGGGGGTCAGGGGTGGCCCAGCATTTT	CASSPGGSGVAQHF
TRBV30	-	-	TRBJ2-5	TGTGCCTGGAGTCTTAGCGGACAAGAGACCCAGTACTTC	CAWSLSGQETQYF
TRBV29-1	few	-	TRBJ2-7	TGCAGCGCCCGGGACGGGACTCAGGAGCAGTACTTC	CSARDGTQEQYF
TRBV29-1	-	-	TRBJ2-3	TGCAGCGCGGGAAGATCGGGACAAGGCACAGATACGCAGTATTTT	CSAGRSGQGTDTQYF
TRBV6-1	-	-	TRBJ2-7	TGTGCCAGCAGTGAGGGCCCAGGGAACTACGAGCAGTACTTC	CASSEGPGNYEQYF
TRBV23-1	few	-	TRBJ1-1	TGCGCCAGCAGTCAATCAAGACCGGAAGCTTTCTTT	CASSQSRPEAFF
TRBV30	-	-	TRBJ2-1	TGTGCCTGGAGTGTACTTCACCCGGTGAATGAGCAGTTCTTC	CAWSVLHPVNEQFF
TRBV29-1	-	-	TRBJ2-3	TGCAGCGTGGGGAGACAGCCGAGCACAGATACGCAGTATTTT	CSVGRQPSTDTQYF
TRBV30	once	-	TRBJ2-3	TGTGCCCTGTTAGTCGGGAGTGCAGATACGCAGTATTTT	CALLVGSADTQYF
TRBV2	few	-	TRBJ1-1	TGTGCCAGCAGTGAATACACTGAAGCTTTCTTT	CASSEYTEAFF
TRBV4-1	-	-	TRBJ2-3	TGCGCCACCCGGCCAAAGGGAGGAAATACGCAGTATTTT	CATRPKGGNTQYF
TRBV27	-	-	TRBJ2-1	TGTGCCAGCAGTCTGGGACGTACCTACAATGAGCAGTTCTTC	CASSLGRTYNEQFF
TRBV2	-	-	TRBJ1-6	TGTGCCAGCAGTGGGGGTCCGTCACCCCTCCACTTT	CASSGGPSPLHF
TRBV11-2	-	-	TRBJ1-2	TGTGCCAGCAGCCCACTTTTGGGCAAGCAGGGCTACACCTTC	CASSPLLGKQGYTF
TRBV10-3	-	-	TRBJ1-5	TGTGCCATCAGTGACCAGGACGGTCAGCCCCAGCATTTT	CAISDQDGQPQHF
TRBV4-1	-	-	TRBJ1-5	TGCGCCAGCAGCCAAGATGGGGCAGGGAGTCAGCCCCAGCATTTT	CASSQDGAGSQPQHF
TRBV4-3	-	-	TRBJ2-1	TGCGCCAGCAGCCAAAACCGGGGCCTGTGGGCGGATGAGCAGTTCTTC	CASSQNRGLWADEQFF
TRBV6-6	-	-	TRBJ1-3	TGTGCCAGCAGTTCCAGCCCAAGAAACACCATATATTTT	CASSSSPRNTIYF
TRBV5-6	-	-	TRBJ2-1	TGTGCCAGCAGCTGGGGCCCCCCGGCGTCCTACAATGAGCAGTTCTTC	CASSWGPPASYNEQFF
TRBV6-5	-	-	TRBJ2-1	TGTGCCAGCCAGTCGACAAGGGGCCTCGGTGAGCAGTTCTTC	CASQSTRGLGEQFF
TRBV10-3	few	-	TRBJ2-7	TGTGCCATCAGTGAGCCGCTAAGGGAGCAGTACTTC	CAISEPLREQYF
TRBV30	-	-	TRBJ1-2	TGTGCCTGGAGTGTACCAGGGTATGGGGAAAGGGGCTACACCTTC	CAWSVPGYGERGYTF
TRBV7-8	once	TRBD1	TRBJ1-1	TGTGCCAGCAGCATACAGGGGCGGAACACTGAAGCTTTCTTT	CASSIQGRNTEAFF
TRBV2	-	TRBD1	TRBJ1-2	TGTGCCAGCAGCAAGCGGACAGGGAATCGAGGCTACACCTTC	CASSKRTGNRGYTF
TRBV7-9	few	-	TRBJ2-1	TGTGCCAGCAGCGCAGCGGGTGAGCAGTTCTTC	CASSAAGEQFF
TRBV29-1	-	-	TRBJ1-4	TGCAGCGTTGCCGCGGGTGGAAAACTGTTTTTT	CSVAAGGKLFF
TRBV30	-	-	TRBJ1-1	TGTGCCTGGAGTGTATTCGGAGTTAGCACTGAAGCTTTCTTT	CAWSVFGVSTEAFF
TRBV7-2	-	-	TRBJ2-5	TGTGCCAGCAGCTTATCTACCGGGGGCGGCGGTCTGTCCCAGTACTTC	CASSLSTGGGGLSQYF
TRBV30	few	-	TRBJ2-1	TGTGCCTGGAGGTTGAGCGTTACCTACAATGAGCAGTTCTTC	CAWRLSVTYNEQFF
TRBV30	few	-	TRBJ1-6	TGTGCCTGGAGGGAAGGACAGAATTCACCCCTCCACTTT	CAWREGQNSPLHF
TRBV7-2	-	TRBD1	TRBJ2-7	TGTGCCAGCAGCTTGTGGACAGGGTCCCTAGACGAGCAGTACTTC	CASSLWTGSLDEQYF
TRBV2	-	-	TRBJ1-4	TGTGCCAGCAAATATTCAGGGCAGCAGGAAAAACTGTTTTTT	CASKYSGQQEKLFF
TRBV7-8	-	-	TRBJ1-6	TGTGCCAGCAGCCAACGACAGGATGGGTCACCCCTCCACTTT	CASSQRQDGSPLHF
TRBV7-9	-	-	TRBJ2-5	TGTGCCAGCAGCTGGGGAGAGACCCAGTACTTC	CASSWGETQYF
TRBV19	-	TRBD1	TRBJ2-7	TGTGCCAGTAGTAGGGGTGGACAGGCCTACGAGCAGTACTTC	CASSRGGQAYEQYF
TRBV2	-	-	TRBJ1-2	TGTGCCAGCAGTCCCACGGCGTTCTATGGCTACACCTTC	CASSPTAFYGYTF
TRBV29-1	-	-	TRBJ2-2	TGCAGCGTTGACAGGGAGAACACCGGGGAGCTGTTTTTT	CSVDRENTGELFF
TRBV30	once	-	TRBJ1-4	TGTGCCTGGAGTGTCTACCGAATAGGGGCGCGGAGTGAAAAACTGTTTTTT	CAWSVYRIGARSEKLFF
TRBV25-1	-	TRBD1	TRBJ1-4	TGTGCCAGCACCCGGACAGGGGGCTTCGGTAATGAAAAACTGTTTTTT	CASTRTGGFGNEKLFF
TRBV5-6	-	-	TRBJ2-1	TGTGCCAGCAGCTTACCCGACAGCAATGAGCAGTTCTTC	CASSLPDSNEQFF
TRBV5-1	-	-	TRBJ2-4	TGCGCCAGCAGCTTGGGGGAGACCAAAAACATTCAGTACTTC	CASSLGETKNIQYF
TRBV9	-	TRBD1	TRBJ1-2	TGTGCCAGCACCACAGGGACAGGGGGTTATGGCTACACCTTC	CASTTGTGGYGYTF
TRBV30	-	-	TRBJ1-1	TGTGCCTGCCAGCCTCCCGGGACACTGAACACTGAAGCTTTCTTT	CACQPPGTLNTEAFF